This T cell receptor (beta chain) was sequenced for a study of Graves' ophthalmopathy and Graves' hyperthyroidism. CDR3 length: 14 amino acids. Trimming cost V 2 bases and J 5 bases, with 14 bases left between them. Germline V gene lookup returns CDR1 SGHRS and CDR2 YFSETQ. The authors amplified TCR beta CDR3 regions, and they did so from RNA transcripts for repertoire sequencing. RT-PCR in the first round used HTBI primers; a second-round multiplex PCR followed. TCRdb passed the multiplex PCR reads through MiXCR, listing each CDR3 protein once. The data hold some 520,000 distinct CDR3 sequences, with around an eighth observed a single time. This clonotype was observed a handful of times.

The receptor comes from a woman aged 30 to 39 with Graves' ophthalmopathy. V usage is TRBV5-1 and J usage is TRBJ2-7; a possible D gene is TRBD1 (5 bases). Sequencing was performed on blood. The CDR3 is CASSFGRGSHEQYF. The DNA for the CDR3 is TGCGCCAGCAGCTTCGGTAGGGGAAGTCACGAGCAGTACTTC.